This TCR beta chain is drawn from a study of cytomegalovirus exposure and HLA in healthy donors. Across the study: The roughly 670 first-cohort repertoires shared a platform with the 120 validation repertoires, as reported in a later analysis. Study-level findings and limits: Rare TCR sequences predominated, though certain public TCRs were found in many donors.

The CDR3 has 16 residues. Germline V CDR1 and CDR2: MNHEY, SVGAGI. Sequencing used immunoSEQ multiplex PCR; TCRdb keeps in-frame clones, though not all of them. This sample has around 300,000 clones, with 80% to 90% found just once. A word on this clone: Its antigen is still unknown. At one boundary the junction diverges from the germline segment, which might be a read error. Other DNA sequences within the sample encode an identical CDR3.

The clonotype comes from a woman between 18 and 29 years old in good health and CMV-seronegative. The chain links TRBV6-5 to TRBJ2-7; tentatively, D is TRBD1 (6 bases). Sequencing was carried out using PBMCs. CDR3 protein: CASSYSEGVGSYEQYF. DNA of the CDR3: TGTGCCAGCAGTTACTCAGAGGGGGTGGGTTCCTATGAGCAGTACTTC.